This record looks at one T cell receptor beta chain sequence and its context. This sample is drawn from a study of blood T cell repertoires in COVID-19. Study information: Acute-phase and convalescent COVID-19 samples originated in the United States, Italy and Spain.

Participants were aged roughly 18 to 89 years from 20 to 30 US areas. Participants' own reports of clinical history determined their cohort assignment. TCRdb's copy holds only in-frame clones and misses some; the assay was immunoSEQ multiplex PCR. There are 200,000 to 250,000 clones in the sample; just over 85% occur only once, and roughly 3.4% lies in the top ten. Source material: PBMCs or T cells enriched from blood (not recorded which). This clonotype originated in a woman aged 40 to 49 with acute COVID-19.

The CDR3 is CASSPTVPGGNTIYF. DNA for the CDR3: TGTGCCAGCAGTCCTACAGTACCAGGGGGAAACACCATATATTTT. The chain combines TRBV27 with TRBJ1-3; D may be TRBD1 (5 bases). Between the trimmed V and J ends, which lost 5 bases and 4 bases, there was a span of 15 bases. Looked up from germline, CDR1 is MNHEY and CDR2 is SMNVEV (reference sequence). The CDR3 loop spans 15 amino acids.